This T cell receptor beta chain was retrieved from a study of human thymus T cells. Data came from immunoSEQ multiplex PCR; TCRdb stores just in-frame clones and leaves some out. The sample has some 80,000 clones; approximately 96% are singletons. Trimming cost V 4 bases and J 4 bases; bases outside gene matches: 5. Germline assignment: CDR1 SGHNT and CDR2 YENEEA. There are 16 residues in the CDR3. Thymus was obtained from resections taken during corrective heart surgery. The sequence was obtained from a boy less than two years old with a congenital heart defect but otherwise immunologically healthy. This sequence joins TRBV11-3 and TRBJ1-4; 11 bases fit TRBD1. Sequenced input: thymus tissue. Here the CDR3 DNA reads TGTGCCAGCAGCTCCGTCGGGACAGGGGGTAATGAAAAACTGTTTTTT. Translating it yields CASSSVGTGGNEKLFF.